This is a list of T cell receptor beta chains from one sample in a study of T cells in Graves' hyperthyroidism and ophthalmopathy. Via MiXCR, TCRdb re-called the multiplex PCR reads, giving one row per CDR3 protein. This sample has around 580,000 distinct CDR3 sequences; about half occur once, and the top ten carry around 7.7%. The specimen sequenced was peripheral blood or thyroid tissue (not recorded which). Receptors originate from a woman younger than 30 with Graves' hyperthyroidism. Each CDR3 is given with its conserved first and last residue. A D gene is named only where the DNA matches it firmly. Clone size is given for some rows only: seen once, a few or many times, or a class if the clone is expanded.

size	V	length	J	D	CDR3	DNA
-	TRBV11-1	15	TRBJ2-7	-	CASSELGGETYEQYF	TGTGCCAGCAGTGAACTCGGAGGGGAGACCTACGAGCAGTACTTC
many	TRBV29-1	14	TRBJ2-7	-	CSVEVSNRAYEQYF	TGCAGCGTTGAAGTGTCCAACCGGGCCTACGAGCAGTACTTC
many	TRBV29-1	13	TRBJ1-1	-	CSVVIQGYTEAFF	TGCAGCGTTGTTATCCAGGGTTACACTGAAGCTTTCTTT
many	TRBV29-1	13	TRBJ1-1	-	CSVARGMNTEAFF	TGCAGCGTTGCGCGAGGTATGAACACTGAAGCTTTCTTT
many	TRBV7-8	14	TRBJ1-1	-	CASSFLRVRGEAFF	TGTGCCAGCAGCTTTCTTAGGGTGCGGGGTGAAGCTTTCTTT
-	TRBV5-4	15	TRBJ1-5	-	CASSSELVGEETQHF	TGTGCCAGCAGCTCCGAACTGGTGGGAGAAGAGACCCAGCATTTT
-	TRBV12-3/TRBV12-4	18	TRBJ1-3	-	CASSFNPWGAGGGNTIYF	TGTGCCAGCAGTTTTAACCCCTGGGGGGCGGGGGGAGGAAACACCATATATTTT
many	TRBV6-2/TRBV6-3	16	TRBJ2-7	TRBD2	CASSDWTSGRSYEQYF	TGTGCCAGCAGTGACTGGACTAGCGGTCGATCCTACGAGCAGTACTTC
many	TRBV20-1	15	TRBJ2-2	-	CSAREDGILTGELFF	TGCAGTGCCCGAGAGGACGGGATACTCACCGGGGAGCTGTTTTTT
-	TRBV5-1	17	TRBJ1-6	TRBD1	CASSLEVGAAGGSPLHF	TGCGCCAGCAGCTTGGAGGTTGGGGCCGCAGGGGGATCACCCCTCCACTTT
once	TRBV6-1	14	TRBJ2-5	TRBD2	CASRTSGKLQTQYF	TGTGCCAGCAGGACTAGCGGGAAACTGCAGACCCAGTACTTC
-	TRBV14	16	TRBJ2-5	TRBD2	CASSLRTSGKDNEQYF	TGTGCCAGCAGCCTCCGGACTAGCGGGAAGGACAATGAGCAGTACTTC
-	TRBV30	12	TRBJ1-4	-	CAWSVPNEKLFF	TGTGCCTGGAGTGTACCGAATGAAAAACTGTTTTTT
-	TRBV24-1	14	TRBJ1-5	-	CATSRPGLNQPQHF	TGTGCCACCAGTAGGCCGGGCCTCAATCAGCCCCAGCATTTT
many	TRBV13	11	TRBJ2-7	-	CASSARREQYF	TGTGCCAGCAGCGCCCGTCGCGAGCAGTACTTC
many	TRBV2	13	TRBJ2-5	-	CASSVQSSETQYF	TGTGCCAGCAGCGTACAAAGCTCGGAGACCCAGTACTTC
-	TRBV6-4	16	TRBJ2-1	TRBD2	CASRWRGLAGVDEQFF	TGTGCCAGCAGGTGGCGGGGACTAGCGGGAGTCGATGAGCAGTTCTTC
many	TRBV7-9	15	TRBJ2-2	-	CASERAQRRTGELFF	TGTGCCAGCGAGAGAGCCCAAAGGAGGACCGGGGAGCTGTTTTTT
once	TRBV29-1	12	TRBJ1-2	-	CSVEEGNYGYTF	TGCAGCGTTGAAGAGGGAAACTATGGCTACACCTTC
-	TRBV3-1	14	TRBJ2-3	-	CASSQNLSPDTQYF	TGTGCCAGCAGCCAAAATCTAAGTCCAGATACGCAGTATTTT
-	TRBV24-1	16	TRBJ2-5	TRBD1	CATSNLGTGGKETQYF	TGTGCCACCAGTAATTTAGGGACAGGGGGGAAAGAGACCCAGTACTTC
-	TRBV24-1	17	TRBJ1-5	-	CATSASSRGGDHQPQHF	TGTGCCACCAGTGCTAGTTCCCGGGGAGGGGACCACCAGCCCCAGCATTTT
many	TRBV7-9	15	TRBJ2-2	-	CASSLSLGNTGELFF	TGTGCCAGCAGCTTATCGCTAGGAAACACCGGGGAGCTGTTTTTT
once	TRBV5-4	12	TRBJ1-1	TRBD1	CASSMGQGSAFF	TGTGCCAGCAGCATGGGACAGGGGTCGGCTTTCTTT
-	TRBV7-9	14	TRBJ1-1	-	CASSPRDTNTEAFF	TGTGCCAGCAGCCCCCGGGACACGAACACTGAAGCTTTCTTT
few	TRBV12-3/TRBV12-4	13	TRBJ2-1	-	CASSLGRTNEQFF	TGTGCCAGCAGTTTAGGGCGGACGAATGAGCAGTTCTTC
many	TRBV30	15	TRBJ2-7	TRBD2	CAWTAQREDPYEQYF	TGTGCCTGGACCGCACAGCGGGAGGACCCGTACGAGCAGTACTTC
few	TRBV19	18	TRBJ2-7	TRBD1	CASSIRDRDTAGFYEQYF	TGTGCCAGTAGTATTCGGGACAGGGATACAGCGGGGTTCTACGAGCAGTACTTC
-	TRBV5-4	16	TRBJ2-2	TRBD2	CAGSLASGTNTGELFF	TGTGCCGGCAGCTTGGCTAGCGGGACGAACACCGGGGAGCTGTTTTTT
once	TRBV7-3	13	TRBJ1-2	-	CASRKGGAFGYTF	TGTGCCAGCAGAAAGGGGGGGGCCTTCGGCTACACCTTC
many	TRBV4-1	16	TRBJ2-7	TRBD1	CASSRPGTGASYEQYF	TGCGCCAGCAGCCGACCTGGAACAGGGGCCTCCTACGAGCAGTACTTC
many	TRBV20-1	14	TRBJ1-6	TRBD1	CSAVRGGGNSPLHF	TGCAGTGCCGTTAGGGGAGGGGGCAATTCACCCCTCCACTTT